This entry describes one T cell receptor (beta chain). Blood CD8+ and CD4+ T cells underwent high-throughput TCR beta sequencing. These data originate in a study of CD8 T cells in Susac syndrome. RNA in amounts of about 0.45 to 1 ug was reverse transcribed with random hexamers. Amplification of TCR beta CDR3 was carried out by immunoSEQ multiplex PCR, which covered 54 Vbeta and 13 Jbeta segments. TCRdb used MiXCR to reprocess the immunoSEQ multiplex PCR reads, holding one entry per CDR3 protein. The sample has around 70,000 distinct CDR3 sequences; just under 95% are singletons. The specimen sequenced was CD8+ T cells from PBMCs. The TCR was taken from a human donor with multiple sclerosis.

CDR3: CASSLGRVNQPQHF. DNA for the CDR3: TGTGCCAGCAGCTTGGGACGGGTCAATCAGCCCCAGCATTTT. The chain has TRBV13 and TRBJ1-5; perhaps TRBD1 as D (5 bases). Germline V lookup: CDR1 PRHDT, CDR2 FYEKMQ (reference sequence). The CDR3 extends over 14 amino acids. V gave up 3 bases and J gave up 3 bases, with 9 bases separating them.